Shown below are 7 T cell receptor beta chains from a single sample sequenced in a study of CD8+CD57+ T cells in acquired aplastic anemia. Using genomic DNA as the template, TCR beta VDJ and CDR3 profiling was carried out. TCRdb ran MiXCR on the reads and lists one entry per CDR3 protein. Seen here are 150,000 to 200,000 distinct CDR3 sequences, around 60% observed once, and the top ten hold over 40%. The sample consisted of sorted CD4+, CD8+, or CD8+CD57+ T cells (not recorded which) from PBMCs. These receptors were obtained from a human donor in good health.

The rearrangement uses TRBV7-7 and TRBJ2-7, with a weak D call TRBD1 (6 bases). The CDR3 runs to 15 residues. V was trimmed by 2 bases and J by 0 bases, leaving 11 bases between them. Looked up from germline, CDR1 is SSHAT and CDR2 is FNYEAQ (reference sequence). CDR3 amino acids: CASSLRQGSSYEQYF. CDR3 DNA sequence: TGTGCCAGCAGCTTAAGGCAGGGGAGCTCCTACGAGCAGTACTTC.

The V and J genes are TRBV7-9 and TRBJ1-6; TRBD1 aligns across 8 bases. Germline V gene data show CDR1 as SEHNR and CDR2 as FQNEAQ (reference sequence). The CDR3 covers 16 residues. The junction had 10 bases not matched to a gene; V was cut back by 8 bases and J by 4 bases. CDR3 sequence: CASATDRVGYNSPLHF. The DNA for the CDR3 is TGTGCCAGCGCCACGGACAGGGTCGGGTATAATTCACCCCTCCACTTT.

This clonotype was observed a handful of times. Sequence at one end of the junction differs from germline and may be a read error. The chain joins TRBV4-1 to TRBJ2-2, with D possibly TRBD1 on 5 matching bases. The CDR3 runs to 18 residues. CDR1 and CDR2 from the germline V gene are MGHRA and YSYEKL. The CDR3 nucleotides are TGTGCCAGCAGCCAGGGTCCCCAGGGCTGTGCGAACACCGGGGAGCTGTTTTTT. Translated, it gives CASSQGPQGCANTGELFF.

V is TRBV2 and J is TRBJ1-1; D is perhaps TRBD1 (6 bases). The CDR3 runs to 15 residues. V dropped 6 bases and J dropped 5 bases, with 19 bases sitting between them. The germline CDR1 and CDR2 sequences are SNHLY and FYNNEI. CDR3 DNA sequence: TGTGCCAGCAGGGCGGGGGCAGGTACGTGGACTGAAGCTTTCTTT. Translation: CASRAGAGTWTEAFF.

The CDR3, as DNA: TGTGCCACCAGTGACCCCGCCATAGATACGCAGTATTTT. Residues: CATSDPAIDTQYF. The V and J genes are TRBV24-1 and TRBJ2-3; D unresolved. Trimming removed 4 bases from V and 5 bases from J, with 9 bases in between. This CDR3 region has 13 residues. Germline V gives CDR1 KGHDR, CDR2 SFDVKD.

The rearrangement joins TRBV6-1 to TRBJ1-3, with TRBD1 as a possible D gene (5 bases). This CDR3 is built from 16 residues. Trimming cost V 6 bases and J 2 bases, with 17 bases left between them. Germline loops: CDR1 MNHNS, CDR2 SASEGT. CDR3 amino acids: CASRTPAGTTGNTIYF. The CDR3, as DNA: TGTGCCAGCAGGACCCCGGCAGGGACTACTGGAAACACCATATATTTT.

V is TRBV29-1 and J is TRBJ1-5, with 10 nucleotides matching TRBD1. The CDR3 length is 15 residues. CDR1 and CDR2 from the germline V gene are SQVTM and ANQGSEA. The ends lost 4 bases at V and 2 bases at J; junction bases unmatched: 5. In nucleotides, the CDR3 is TGCAGCGTTGGCGGGGGGACAGGGGGCAATCAGCCCCAGCATTTT. Translation gives CSVGGGTGGNQPQHF. The full variable domain, rest sourced from reference TRBV29-1 and TRBJ1-5, is SAVISQKPSRDICQRGTSLTIQCQVDSQVTMMFWYRQQPGQSLTLIATANQGSEATYESGFVIDKFPISRPNLTFSTLTVSNMSPEDSSIYLCSVGGGTGGNQPQHFGDGTRLSIL.